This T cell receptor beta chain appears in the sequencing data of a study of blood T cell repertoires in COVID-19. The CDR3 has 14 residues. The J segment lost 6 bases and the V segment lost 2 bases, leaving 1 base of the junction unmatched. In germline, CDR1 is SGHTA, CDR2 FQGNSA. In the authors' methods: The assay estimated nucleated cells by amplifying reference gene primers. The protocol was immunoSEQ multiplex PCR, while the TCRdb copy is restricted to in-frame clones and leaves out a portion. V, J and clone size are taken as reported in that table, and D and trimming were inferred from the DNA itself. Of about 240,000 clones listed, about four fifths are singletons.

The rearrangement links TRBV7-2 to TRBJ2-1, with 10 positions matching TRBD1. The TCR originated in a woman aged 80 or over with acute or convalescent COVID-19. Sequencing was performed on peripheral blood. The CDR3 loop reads CASSLRTGGNEQFF. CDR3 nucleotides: TGTGCCAGCAGCTTACGGACAGGGGGCAATGAGCAGTTCTTC.